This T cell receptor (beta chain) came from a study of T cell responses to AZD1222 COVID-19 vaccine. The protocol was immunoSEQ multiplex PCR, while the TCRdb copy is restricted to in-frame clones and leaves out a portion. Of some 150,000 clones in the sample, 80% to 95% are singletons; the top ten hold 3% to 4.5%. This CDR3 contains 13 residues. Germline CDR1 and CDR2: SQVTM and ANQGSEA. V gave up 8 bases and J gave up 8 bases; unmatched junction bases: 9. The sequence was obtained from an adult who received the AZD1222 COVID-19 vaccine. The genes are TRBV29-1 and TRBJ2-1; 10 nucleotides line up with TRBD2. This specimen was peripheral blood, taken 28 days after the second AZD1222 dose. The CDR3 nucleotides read TGCAGCCACCCAGGGACTAGCGCGGATGAGCAGTTCTTC. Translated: CSHPGTSADEQFF.